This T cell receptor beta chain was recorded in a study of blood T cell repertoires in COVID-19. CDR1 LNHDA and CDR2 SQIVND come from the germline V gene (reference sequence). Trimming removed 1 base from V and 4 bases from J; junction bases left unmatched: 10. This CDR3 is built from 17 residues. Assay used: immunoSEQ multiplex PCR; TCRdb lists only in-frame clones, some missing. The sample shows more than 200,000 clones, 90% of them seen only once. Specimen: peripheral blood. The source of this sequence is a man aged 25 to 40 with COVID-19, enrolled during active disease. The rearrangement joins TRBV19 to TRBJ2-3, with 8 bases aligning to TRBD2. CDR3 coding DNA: TGTGCCAGTAGTATAGGCCACCTACTAGCGGAGGCAGATACGCAGTATTTT. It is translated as CASSIGHLLAEADTQYF.